These 15 T cell receptor beta chains came from one sample sequenced in a study of metastatic and nonmetastatic thyroid tumors. Thyroid surgery had not been preceded by any treatment in any patient. MiXCR re-clonotyped the PCR reads for TCRdb. The table lists around 25,000 clones, about 20% of them singletons. The specimen sequenced was adjacent normal tissue. These TCRs come from a female donor with papillary thyroid cancer or a benign thyroid nodule (not recorded which). Some clones in this sample may be carry-over from other donors' samples.

For this clone: This is likely a read error, given that the CDR3 carries no conserved phenylalanine or tryptophan at its end. Other DNA sequences of this sample code for an identical CDR3. The genes are TRBV7-2 and TRBJ2-1; 10 nucleotides line up with TRBD2. The V segment lost 0 bases and the J segment 7 bases; nucleotides outside the gene matches: 9. Looked up from germline, CDR1 is SGHTA and CDR2 is FQGNSA. This CDR3 spans 17 amino acids. The CDR3 loop reads CASSLAGTSGIGNEQFL. CDR3 DNA: TGTGCCAGCAGCTTAGCAGGTACTAGCGGGATAGGTAATGAGCAGTTCCTC.

In this sample, this clone turned up many times. The V gene is TRBV20-1, the J gene TRBJ2-7, with 9 bases matching TRBD2. The CDR3 is 14 residues long. V trimming: 7 bases; J trimming: 1 base; junction bases outside the gene matches: 8. Germline CDR1 DFQATT, CDR2 SNEGSKA (reference sequence). The CDR3 DNA is TGCAGTGTTAGGGGGCTAGCGGGATCCTACGAGCAGTACTTC. The encoded protein is CSVRGLAGSYEQYF.

Ten or more counts support this clone. The chain is built from TRBV5-6 and TRBJ2-1, with a possible D match to TRBD1 (6 bases). V was clipped by 6 bases and J by 7 bases, with 23 bases between them. Germline V gene data show CDR1 as SGHDT and CDR2 as YYEEEE. The CDR3 has 16 residues. The CDR3 loop is CASTPRKTGRRNEQFF. In DNA form, the CDR3 reads TGTGCCAGCACCCCCCGGAAAACAGGGAGAAGAAATGAGCAGTTCTTC.

This clone was found many times. The V gene is TRBV9, the J gene TRBJ1-4; 7 positions match TRBD1. The V gene's germline CDR1 is SGDLS and CDR2 YYNGEE. V shed 0 bases, J shed 8 bases, and the junction held 7 bases outside the gene matches. The CDR3 extends over 15 amino acids. The CDR3 is CASSVAGTVSEKLFF. The CDR3 DNA is TGTGCCAGCAGCGTAGCTGGGACAGTCTCCGAAAAACTGTTTTTT. The full variable domain, completed using reference TRBV9 and TRBJ1-4, is DSGVTQTPKHLITATGQRVTLRCSPRSGDLSVYWYQQSLDQGLQFLIQYYNGEERAKGNILERFSAQQFPDLHSELNLSSLELGDSALYFCASSVAGTVSEKLFFGSGTQLSVL.

The V and J genes are TRBV20-1 and TRBJ2-2, with D unclear. This CDR3 is 12 amino acids long. Trimming stripped 0 bases from V and 14 bases from J, with 13 bases between. Per the germline V gene, CDR1 is DFQATT and CDR2 is SNEGSKA (reference sequence). Here the CDR3 DNA reads TGCAGTGCTAGAGATGCGTGGGAAGCTCTGTTTTTT. Translating it yields CSARDAWEALFF.

This rearrangement joins TRBV5-1 to TRBJ2-1, with TRBD1 matching over 8 bases. Trimming at V came to 4 bases and at J to 5 bases, leaving 5 bases not matched to a gene. The V gene's germline CDR1 is SGHRS and CDR2 YFSETQ. The CDR3 consists of 14 residues. The CDR3 DNA sequence: TGCGCCAGCAGCACCCGGACAGGGAACAATGAGCAGTTCTTC. Protein: CASSTRTGNNEQFF.

Remarks on this clone: One end of the junction varies from germline; a read error may be responsible. The chain is built from TRBV28 and TRBJ1-6, with D possibly TRBD1 on 6 matching bases. The CDR3 sequence is 14 residues long. Germline V gene sequence: CDR1 MDHEN, CDR2 SYDVKM. The CDR3 DNA reads as TGTGCCAGAAGTCCGGACAGACTCGGATCACCCATCCACTTT. Encoded protein: CARSPDRLGSPIHF.

A note on this clone: One junction end does not reproduce the germline sequence, and a read error may be involved. The chain combines TRBV20-1 with TRBJ2-6; possibly TRBD1 for D (6 bases). This CDR3 region has 17 residues. Germline-derived CDR1 and CDR2 are DFQATT and SNEGSKA (reference sequence). As DNA, the CDR3 is TGCAGTGCTCATGACAGGAATGACTTACGTGGGGCCAACGCCCTGACTTTC. This encodes CSAHDRNDLRGANALTF.

About this clone itself: At one boundary the junction diverges from the germline segment, which might be a read error. The chain couples TRBV5-8 to TRBJ2-7; 10 positions match TRBD1. Per the germline V gene, CDR1 is SGHTS and CDR2 is YDEGEE. CDR3 length: 16 residues. In DNA, the CDR3 is TGTGCCAGCATCCCGATCGGGACAGGGGCCCGGGGGGAGCAGTATTTC. This codes for CASIPIGTGARGEQYF.

This clone came up a few times. The chain carries TRBV30 and TRBJ1-5; 8 bases map to TRBD1. J was trimmed by 1 base and V by 0 bases; bases with no gene match: 20. CDR3 length equals 21 residues. CDR1 is GTSNPN and CDR2 is SVGIG in the germline V gene (reference sequence). The CDR3 region is CAWSVYLARGQVDMSNQPQHF. The CDR3 DNA reads TGTGCCTGGAGTGTTTACCTAGCCCGGGGACAGGTGGACATGAGCAATCAGCCCCAGCATTTT.

This clone was seen a few times. This chain links TRBV6-1 with TRBJ2-4, with 11 bases that match TRBD2. V shed 7 bases and J 9 bases; nucleotides not matched to a gene: 14. CDR1 and CDR2 from the germline V gene are MNHNS and SASEGT. There are 16 residues in the CDR3. The CDR3 loop is CASTSDGRLAGSIQYF. As DNA, the CDR3 is TGTGCCAGCACCTCGGACGGGAGACTAGCGGGAAGCATTCAGTACTTC.

With regard to this clone: The junction and the germline gene differ at one end; a read error may be behind it. This sequence joins TRBV10-3 and TRBJ2-5; 10 bases align to TRBD1. The CDR3 totals 15 residues. Germline CDR1 reads ENHRY; CDR2 reads SYGVKD. This CDR3 reads CAISDSGTGEETHYF. The CDR3 DNA reads as TGTGCCATCAGTGACTCCGGGACAGGGGAGGAGACCCATTACTTC.

Note on this clone: One junction end disagrees with the germline gene, perhaps due to a read error. The genes are TRBV19 and TRBJ1-5; D may be TRBD1 (6 bases). CDR1 LNHDA and CDR2 SQIVND come from the germline V gene (reference sequence). CDR3 length: 16 amino acids. CDR3 coding DNA: TGTGCCAGTAGTAAGGGCACAGGGTATAGAAATCAGCCCAAGCATTTT. This codes for CASSKGTGYRNQPKHF.

The V call is TRBV15, the J call TRBJ2-3; D uncertain. CDR1 is LNHNV and CDR2 is YYDKDF in the germline V gene (reference sequence). The germline V and J ends were trimmed by 0 bases and 8 bases, with 6 bases remaining between them. The CDR3 runs 12 residues. In nucleotides, the CDR3 is TGTGCCACCAGCAGAGATGGCCTTACGCAGTATTTT. Encoded protein: CATSRDGLTQYF. The variable domain in full, with the rest retrieved from reference TRBV15 and TRBJ2-3, is DAMVIQNPRYQVTQFGKPVTLSCSQTLNHNVMYWYQQKSSQAPKLLFHYYDKDFNNEADTPDNFQSRRPNTSFCFLDIRSPGLGDTAMYLCATSRDGLTQYFGPGTRLTVL.

This clone was observed at least ten times. At one of its ends the junction is not consistent with the germline gene, which may arise from a read error. Other DNA sequences of this sample code for an identical CDR3. This chain uses TRBV7-3 with TRBJ2-2; TRBD1 matches 9 bases. CDR1 is SGHTA, CDR2 FQGTGA, per germline. The CDR3 contains 15 residues. The CDR3 is CASSLQGAQTGELFF. DNA for the CDR3: TGCGCCAGCAGCTTACAGGGGGCGCAAACCGGGGAGCTGTTTTTT. The full variable domain, in which reference TRBV7-3 and TRBJ2-2 provide the parts outside the CDR3, is GAGVSQTPSNKVTEKGKYVELRCDPISGHTALYWYRQSLGQGPEFLIYFQGTGAADDSGLPNDRFFAVRPEGSVSTLKIQRTERGDSAVYLCASSLQGAQTGELFFGEGSRLTVL.